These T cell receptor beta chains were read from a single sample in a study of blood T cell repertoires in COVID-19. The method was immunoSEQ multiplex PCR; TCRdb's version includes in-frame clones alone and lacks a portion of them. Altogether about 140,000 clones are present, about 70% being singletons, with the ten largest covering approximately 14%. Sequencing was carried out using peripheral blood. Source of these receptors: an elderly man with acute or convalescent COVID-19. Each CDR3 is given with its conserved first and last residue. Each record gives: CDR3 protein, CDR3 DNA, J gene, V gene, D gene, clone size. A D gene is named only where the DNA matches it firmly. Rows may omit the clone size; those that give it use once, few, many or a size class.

cdr3_aa: CASSLLGHPNTEAFF
cdr3_nt: TGTGCCAGCAGCTTATTAGGACACCCGAACACTGAAGCTTTCTTT
j_call: TRBJ1-1
v_call: TRBV7-2
d_call: -
clone_size: -

cdr3_aa: CASSYWRQPQHF
cdr3_nt: TGTGCCAGCAGCTATTGGAGGCAGCCCCAGCATTTT
j_call: TRBJ1-5
v_call: TRBV7-2
d_call: -
clone_size: -

cdr3_aa: CASSPLSGGPRNTGELFF
cdr3_nt: TGTGCCAGCAGCCCCCTTAGCGGGGGGCCCCGCAACACCGGGGAGCTGTTTTTT
j_call: TRBJ2-2
v_call: TRBV7-3
d_call: TRBD2
clone_size: few

cdr3_aa: CASSFDRSTDTQYF
cdr3_nt: TGTGCCAGCAGTTTCGACAGGAGCACAGATACGCAGTATTTT
j_call: TRBJ2-3
v_call: TRBV2
d_call: -
clone_size: -

cdr3_aa: CASSSRAGASDSPLHF
cdr3_nt: TGTGCCAGCAGCTCGAGGGCAGGGGCGTCTGATTCACCCCTCCACTTT
j_call: TRBJ1-6
v_call: TRBV5-4
d_call: -
clone_size: -

cdr3_aa: CASSDDRNRETQYF
cdr3_nt: TGTGCCAGCAGCGACGACAGGAATCGAGAGACCCAGTACTTC
j_call: TRBJ2-5
v_call: TRBV7-2
d_call: -
clone_size: -

cdr3_aa: CASSLGTVTNTGELFF
cdr3_nt: TGTGCCAGCAGCTTGGGGACAGTGACGAACACCGGGGAGCTGTTTTTT
j_call: TRBJ2-2
v_call: TRBV7-2
d_call: TRBD1
clone_size: -

cdr3_aa: CASSQVEGQINYNEQFF
cdr3_nt: TGCGCCAGCAGCCAAGTTGAGGGACAGATAAACTACAATGAGCAGTTCTTC
j_call: TRBJ2-1
v_call: TRBV4-1
d_call: TRBD1
clone_size: few

cdr3_aa: CASSLFPGYEQYF
cdr3_nt: TGTGCCAGCAGTTTATTTCCGGGCTACGAGCAGTACTTC
j_call: TRBJ2-7
v_call: TRBV27
d_call: -
clone_size: few

cdr3_aa: CASSSLASSYNEQFF
cdr3_nt: TGTGCCAGCAGCTCCCTAGCGAGCTCCTACAATGAGCAGTTCTTC
j_call: TRBJ2-1
v_call: TRBV7-2
d_call: -
clone_size: -

cdr3_aa: CASSGRDRFGQPQHF
cdr3_nt: TGTGCCAGCAGCGGCCGGGACAGGTTTGGTCAGCCCCAGCATTTT
j_call: TRBJ1-5
v_call: TRBV9
d_call: TRBD1
clone_size: -

cdr3_aa: CAIRVRGARVNEQFF
cdr3_nt: TGTGCCATCCGGGTCCGGGGGGCGCGTGTCAATGAGCAGTTCTTC
j_call: TRBJ2-1
v_call: TRBV28
d_call: -
clone_size: -

cdr3_aa: CASSQNGGDQPQHF
cdr3_nt: TGTGCCAGCAGCCAAAATGGGGGGGACCAGCCCCAGCATTTT
j_call: TRBJ1-5
v_call: TRBV3-1/TRBV3-2
d_call: -
clone_size: -

cdr3_aa: CASRSGTGYQPQHF
cdr3_nt: TGTGCCAGCAGATCCGGGACAGGGTATCAGCCCCAGCATTTT
j_call: TRBJ1-5
v_call: TRBV27
d_call: TRBD1
clone_size: few

cdr3_aa: CASSQGFAVRSSPLHF
cdr3_nt: TGTGCCAGCAGTCAAGGATTCGCGGTTCGGAGTTCACCCCTCCACTTT
j_call: TRBJ1-6
v_call: TRBV6-6
d_call: -
clone_size: -

cdr3_aa: CASSVSGHPGNTIYF
cdr3_nt: TGTGCCAGCAGCGTTTCGGGACACCCCGGAAACACCATATATTTT
j_call: TRBJ1-3
v_call: TRBV9
d_call: -
clone_size: -

cdr3_aa: CASSLVGTGEEKLFF
cdr3_nt: TGTGCCAGCAGTTTGGTGGGTACAGGGGAAGAAAAACTGTTTTTT
j_call: TRBJ1-4
v_call: TRBV28
d_call: TRBD1
clone_size: -

cdr3_aa: CASSSVGRYNEKLFF
cdr3_nt: TGTGCCAGCAGCTCGGTGGGGCGTTATAATGAAAAACTGTTTTTT
j_call: TRBJ1-4
v_call: TRBV5-6
d_call: -
clone_size: -

cdr3_aa: CASSYLGGAFF
cdr3_nt: TGTGCCAGCAGTTACCTGGGGGGAGCTTTCTTT
j_call: TRBJ1-1
v_call: TRBV5-4
d_call: -
clone_size: -

cdr3_aa: CASSPGTGTYEQYF
cdr3_nt: TGTGCCAGCAGTCCCGGGACAGGGACCTACGAGCAGTACTTC
j_call: TRBJ2-7
v_call: TRBV7-8
d_call: TRBD1
clone_size: -

cdr3_aa: CASSTTTGEKLFF
cdr3_nt: TGTGCCAGCTCAACTACGACGGGAGAAAAACTGTTTTTT
j_call: TRBJ1-4
v_call: TRBV18
d_call: -
clone_size: -

cdr3_aa: CASSRGGDTQYF
cdr3_nt: TGTGCCAGCAGCCGGGGTGGTGATACGCAGTATTTT
j_call: TRBJ2-3
v_call: TRBV11-3
d_call: -
clone_size: -

cdr3_aa: CASSQDNVRGGTQYF
cdr3_nt: TGTGCCAGCAGCCAAGATAACGTACGGGGGGGTACGCAGTATTTT
j_call: TRBJ2-3
v_call: TRBV3-1/TRBV3-2
d_call: TRBD2
clone_size: -

cdr3_aa: CATSGRLAKAGELFF
cdr3_nt: TGTGCCACCAGTGGCCGGCTAGCTAAGGCCGGGGAGCTGTTTTTT
j_call: TRBJ2-2
v_call: TRBV24-1
d_call: -
clone_size: -

cdr3_aa: CATNGQGNNSPLHF
cdr3_nt: TGTGCCACCAATGGACAGGGAAATAATTCACCCCTCCACTTT
j_call: TRBJ1-6
v_call: TRBV6-5
d_call: TRBD1
clone_size: once

cdr3_aa: CASSQGSAGNIQYF
cdr3_nt: TGTGCCAGCAGCCAAGGGAGTGCGGGGAACATTCAGTACTTC
j_call: TRBJ2-4
v_call: TRBV4-2
d_call: -
clone_size: -

cdr3_aa: CASSIDPPGGSGGAYEQYF
cdr3_nt: TGTGCCAGTAGTATAGACCCCCCCGGAGGTAGCGGGGGGGCCTACGAGCAGTACTTC
j_call: TRBJ2-7
v_call: TRBV19
d_call: TRBD2
clone_size: few

cdr3_aa: CASKEQGSNTEAFF
cdr3_nt: TGCGCCAGCAAGGAACAGGGGTCGAACACTGAAGCTTTCTTT
j_call: TRBJ1-1
v_call: TRBV4-1
d_call: TRBD1
clone_size: -

cdr3_aa: CASRGDRATKNIQYF
cdr3_nt: TGTGCCAGCAGGGGGGACAGGGCTACCAAAAACATTCAGTACTTC
j_call: TRBJ2-4
v_call: TRBV2
d_call: TRBD1
clone_size: -

cdr3_aa: CATASSLSYNEQFF
cdr3_nt: TGTGCCACCGCGTCAAGCTTGTCCTACAATGAGCAGTTCTTC
j_call: TRBJ2-1
v_call: TRBV24-1
d_call: -
clone_size: -

cdr3_aa: CASSWPDRGAGELFF
cdr3_nt: TGTGCCAGCAGTTGGCCGGACAGGGGCGCCGGGGAGCTGTTTTTT
j_call: TRBJ2-2
v_call: TRBV27
d_call: TRBD1
clone_size: -

cdr3_aa: CASQNQPQHF
cdr3_nt: TGTGCCAGCCAAAATCAGCCCCAGCATTTT
j_call: TRBJ1-5
v_call: TRBV25-1
d_call: -
clone_size: once

cdr3_aa: CASSSASGSSSYEQYF
cdr3_nt: TGTGCCAGCAGCTCGGCTAGCGGGAGTTCTTCCTACGAGCAGTACTTC
j_call: TRBJ2-7
v_call: TRBV11-2
d_call: TRBD2
clone_size: -

cdr3_aa: CASSPWGSGGTEAFF
cdr3_nt: TGTGCCAGCAGCCCCTGGGGATCAGGGGGGACTGAAGCTTTCTTT
j_call: TRBJ1-1
v_call: TRBV27
d_call: TRBD1
clone_size: -

cdr3_aa: CASSPRGRAGDTQYF
cdr3_nt: TGCGCCAGCAGCCCGCGGGGCAGGGCAGGAGATACGCAGTATTTT
j_call: TRBJ2-3
v_call: TRBV5-1
d_call: -
clone_size: -

cdr3_aa: CASSLDSSRSYEQYF
cdr3_nt: TGTGCCAGCAGCTTAGATTCGTCTAGGTCCTACGAGCAGTACTTC
j_call: TRBJ2-7
v_call: TRBV11-2
d_call: -
clone_size: -

cdr3_aa: CASSLGTTPQHF
cdr3_nt: TGTGCCAGCAGCCTCGGGACAACGCCCCAGCATTTT
j_call: TRBJ1-5
v_call: TRBV14
d_call: -
clone_size: -

cdr3_aa: CSVGGGAGYGYTF
cdr3_nt: TGCAGCGTTGGGGGAGGTGCGGGCTATGGCTACACCTTC
j_call: TRBJ1-2
v_call: TRBV29-1
d_call: -
clone_size: many

cdr3_aa: CASSPGQGAYEQYF
cdr3_nt: TGTGCCAGCAGCCCGGGACAGGGGGCCTACGAGCAGTACTTC
j_call: TRBJ2-7
v_call: TRBV9
d_call: TRBD1
clone_size: -

cdr3_aa: CASTSQVGIETQYF
cdr3_nt: TGTGCCAGTACAAGTCAAGTGGGCATAGAGACCCAGTACTTC
j_call: TRBJ2-5
v_call: TRBV19
d_call: -
clone_size: -

cdr3_aa: CASNYPTGNSYNEQFF
cdr3_nt: TGTGCCAGCAACTACCCAACAGGTAACTCCTACAATGAGCAGTTCTTC
j_call: TRBJ2-1
v_call: TRBV5-4
d_call: -
clone_size: -